This record covers a single T cell receptor beta chain. Its cognate antigen is unknown. From germline, CDR1 is MDHEN and CDR2 SYDVKM. V was shortened by 6 bases and J by 0 bases, with 12 bases between the two germline ends. This CDR3 comprises 15 residues. Donors showed nominal health when sampled, although they likely had unrecorded immune exposures. This sample is drawn from a study of cytomegalovirus exposure and HLA in healthy donors. Study-wide points: TCR beta sequences numbering over 15,000 were associated with HLA alleles at 0.05 false discovery rate in a later analysis.

13 Jbeta primers and 60 Vbeta primers were used for the PCR. Only in-frame clones appear in the TCRdb table, and some are missing; sequencing was by immunoSEQ multiplex PCR. The sample lists about 140,000 clones, approximately 76% occurring once. The sequenced sample was PBMCs. The chain recombines TRBV28 with TRBJ1-3; D is unresolved. This TCR was sampled from a man aged 40-49 years in good health and CMV-seronegative. The CDR3 region has the DNA TGTGCCAGCAGGTCCCCCGGGGACTCTGGAAACACCATATATTTT. It encodes CASRSPGDSGNTIYF. Drawing the rest from reference TRBV28 and TRBJ1-3, the complete variable domain is DVKVTQSSRYLVKRTGEKVFLECVQDMDHENMFWYRQDPGLGLRLIYFSYDVKMKEKGDIPEGYSVSREKKERFSLILESASTNQTSMYLCASRSPGDSGNTIYFGEGSWLTVV.